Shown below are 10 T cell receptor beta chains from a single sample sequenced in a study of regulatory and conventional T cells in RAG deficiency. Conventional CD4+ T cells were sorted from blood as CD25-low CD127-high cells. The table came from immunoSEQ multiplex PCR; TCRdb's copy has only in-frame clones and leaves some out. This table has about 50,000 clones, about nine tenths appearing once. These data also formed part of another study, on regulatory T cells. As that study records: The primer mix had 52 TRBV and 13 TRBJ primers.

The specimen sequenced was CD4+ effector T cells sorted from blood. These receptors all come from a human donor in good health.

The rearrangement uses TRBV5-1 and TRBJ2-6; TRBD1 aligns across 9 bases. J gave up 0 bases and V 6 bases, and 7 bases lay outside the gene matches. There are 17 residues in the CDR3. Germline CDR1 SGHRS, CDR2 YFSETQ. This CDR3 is CASTPGQGFSGANVLTF. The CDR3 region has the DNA TGCGCCAGCACCCCGGGACAGGGTTTCTCTGGGGCCAACGTCCTGACTTTC.

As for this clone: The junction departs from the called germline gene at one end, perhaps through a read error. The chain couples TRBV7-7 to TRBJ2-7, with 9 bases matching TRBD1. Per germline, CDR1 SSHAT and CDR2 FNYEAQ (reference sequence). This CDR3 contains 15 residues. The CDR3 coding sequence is TGTGCTAGCAGCTTAGGGGACAGGGCCACCTACGAGCAGTACTTC. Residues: CASSLGDRATYEQYF.

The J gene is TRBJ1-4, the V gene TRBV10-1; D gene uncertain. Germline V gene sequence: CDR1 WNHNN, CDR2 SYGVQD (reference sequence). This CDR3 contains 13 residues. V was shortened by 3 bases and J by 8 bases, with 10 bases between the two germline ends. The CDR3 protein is CASSESVKEKLFF. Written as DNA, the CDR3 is TGCGCCAGCAGTGAATCCGTGAAGGAAAAACTGTTTTTT.

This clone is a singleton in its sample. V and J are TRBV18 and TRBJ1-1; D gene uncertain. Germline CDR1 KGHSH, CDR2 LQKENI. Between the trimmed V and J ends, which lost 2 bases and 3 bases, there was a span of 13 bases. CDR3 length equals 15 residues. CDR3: CASSPVRGGDTEAFF. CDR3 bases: TGTGCCAGCTCACCAGTGCGAGGTGGGGACACTGAAGCTTTCTTT. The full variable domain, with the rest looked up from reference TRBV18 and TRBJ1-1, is NAGVMQNPRHLVRRRGQEARLRCSPMKGHSHVYWYRQLPEEGLKFMVYLQKENIIDESGMPKERFSAEFPKEGPSILRIQQVVRGDSAAYFCASSPVRGGDTEAFFGQGTRLTVV.

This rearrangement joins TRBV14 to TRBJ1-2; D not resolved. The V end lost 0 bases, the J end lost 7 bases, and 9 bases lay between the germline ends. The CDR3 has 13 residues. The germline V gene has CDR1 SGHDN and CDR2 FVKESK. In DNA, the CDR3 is TGTGCCAGCAGCCAAGACTTAGGGCGTGGCTACACCTTC. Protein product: CASSQDLGRGYTF. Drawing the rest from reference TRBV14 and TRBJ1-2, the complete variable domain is EAGVTQFPSHSVIEKGQTVTLRCDPISGHDNLYWYRRVMGKEIKFLLHFVKESKQDESGMPNNRFLAERTGGTYSTLKVQPAELEDSGVYFCASSQDLGRGYTFGSGTRLTVV.

In nucleotides, the CDR3 is TGTGCCAGCAGCGCACAGGGGGGGGATTCACCCCTCCACTTT. The encoded protein is CASSAQGGDSPLHF. V is TRBV5-5 and J is TRBJ1-6; 8 nucleotides agree with TRBD1. The germline CDR1 and CDR2 sequences are SGHKS and YYEKEE (reference sequence). The CDR3 totals 14 residues. V trimming: 4 bases; J trimming: 8 bases; junction bases outside the gene matches: 5.

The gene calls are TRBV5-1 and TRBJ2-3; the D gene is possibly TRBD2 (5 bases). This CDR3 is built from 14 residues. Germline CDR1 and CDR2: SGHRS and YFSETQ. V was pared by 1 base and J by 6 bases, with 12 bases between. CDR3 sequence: CASSLKSGGDTQYF. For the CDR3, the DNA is TGCGCCAGCAGCTTGAAGTCGGGCGGGGATACGCAGTATTTT.

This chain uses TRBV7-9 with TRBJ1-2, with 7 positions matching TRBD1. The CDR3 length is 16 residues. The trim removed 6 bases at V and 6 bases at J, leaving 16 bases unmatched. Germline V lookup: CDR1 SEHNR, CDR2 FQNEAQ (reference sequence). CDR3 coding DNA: TGTGCCAGCAGGTGGGCCGACAGGGAGGGGGAGAATGGCTACACCTTC. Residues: CASRWADREGENGYTF.

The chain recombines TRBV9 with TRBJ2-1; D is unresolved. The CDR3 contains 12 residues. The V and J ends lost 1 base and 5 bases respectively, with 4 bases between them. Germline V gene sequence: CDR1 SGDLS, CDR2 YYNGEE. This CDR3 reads CASSVTDNEQFF. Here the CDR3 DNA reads TGTGCCAGCAGCGTAACTGACAATGAGCAGTTCTTC.

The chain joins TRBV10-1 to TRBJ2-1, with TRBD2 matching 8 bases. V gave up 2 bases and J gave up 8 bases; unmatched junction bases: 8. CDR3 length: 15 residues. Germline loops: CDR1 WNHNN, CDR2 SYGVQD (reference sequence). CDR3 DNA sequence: TGCGCCAGCAGTGAGGCGGGAGGCCGCGGCCATGAGCAGTTCTTC. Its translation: CASSEAGGRGHEQFF.